What follows are 19 T cell receptor beta chains derived from one specimen sequenced in a study of T cell responses to AZD1222 COVID-19 vaccine. Sequenced by immunoSEQ multiplex PCR; TCRdb stores in-frame clones only, minus some. Among approximately 79,000 clones, around 82% were seen once, and the ten largest hold roughly 1.3%. The sample was peripheral blood, taken 28 days after the second AZD1222 dose. The receptors come from an adult who received the AZD1222 COVID-19 vaccine.

The rearrangement links TRBV28 to TRBJ1-5, with D unresolved. The CDR3 covers 14 residues. The V gene lost 3 bases and the J gene lost 1 base, with 7 bases spanning the gap. Germline assignment: CDR1 MDHEN and CDR2 SYDVKM. CDR3 sequence (DNA): TGTGCCAGCAGTTTCCAATCCAGCAATCAGCCCCAGCATTTT. It translates to CASSFQSSNQPQHF.

This chain uses TRBV7-2 with TRBJ2-3; the D gene is possibly TRBD2 (5 bases). This CDR3 spans 18 amino acids. Germline V gene sequence: CDR1 SGHTA, CDR2 FQGNSA. Between the trimmed V and J ends, which lost 3 bases and 0 bases, there was a span of 19 bases. The CDR3: CASSFTGAGPRSTDTQYF. The CDR3 DNA reads TGTGCCAGCAGCTTTACGGGCGCGGGTCCCCGTAGCACAGATACGCAGTATTTT.

This clone was seen more than once but under ten times. This chain uses TRBV19 with TRBJ1-1; no definite D call. Trimming removed 9 bases from V and 4 bases from J, with 12 bases in between. Germline-derived CDR1 and CDR2 are LNHDA and SQIVND (reference sequence). CDR3 length equals 12 residues. This chain's CDR3 is CASLRGSTEAFF. CDR3 DNA: TGTGCCAGCTTACGAGGGTCCACTGAAGCTTTCTTT.

This chain uses TRBV28 with TRBJ1-5; D unresolved. V lost 3 bases to trimming and J lost 6 bases, with 6 bases between them. The CDR3 loop spans 12 amino acids. CDR1 is MDHEN and CDR2 is SYDVKM in the germline V gene. CDR3 in amino acids: CASSFYGQPQHF. DNA of the CDR3: TGTGCCAGCAGTTTTTACGGTCAGCCCCAGCATTTT.

By frequency in the sample, this clone is medium-sized. This sequence joins TRBV7-2 and TRBJ1-5; D is uncertain. The V end was cut by 1 base, the J end by 4 bases, with 5 bases between. The CDR3 extends over 13 amino acids. The germline CDR1 and CDR2 sequences are SGHTA and FQGNSA. The CDR3 is CASSLGLNQPQHF. The CDR3 DNA sequence: TGTGCCAGCAGCTTAGGGCTTAATCAGCCCCAGCATTTT.

The CDR3 DNA follows: TGTGCCAGCAGCTACCGTGGGGGGTTCTCTGGGGCCAACGTCCTGACTTTC. Protein sequence: CASSYRGGFSGANVLTF. This chain uses TRBV9 with TRBJ2-6, with D maybe TRBD2 (6 bases). From germline, CDR1 is SGDLS and CDR2 YYNGEE. V shed 4 bases and J shed 0 bases, with 14 bases lying between them. The CDR3 runs to 17 residues.

In this sample, this clone turned up once. The gene calls are TRBV20-1 and TRBJ1-1; D is undetermined. The CDR3 sequence is 11 residues long. Germline V CDR1 and CDR2: DFQATT, SNEGSKA (reference sequence). With 6 bases removed from V and 3 bases from J, the gap between germline ends came to 8 bases. CDR3 sequence reads: CSAAQDTEAFF. The CDR3 DNA reads as TGCAGTGCGGCCCAGGACACTGAAGCTTTCTTT.

The V gene is TRBV5-4, the J gene TRBJ2-7; D call uncertain. CDR3 size: 14 residues. Germline CDR1 SGHNT, CDR2 YYREEE (reference sequence). Trimming left V 0 bases short and J 3 bases short, with 10 bases between. CDR3 amino acids: CASSLDSEIYEQYF. CDR3 nucleotide sequence: TGTGCCAGCAGCTTGGACTCTGAGATCTACGAGCAGTACTTC.

The chain combines TRBV28 with TRBJ1-4; possible D gene TRBD1, 5 bases. Germline V gene data show CDR1 as MDHEN and CDR2 as SYDVKM. Trimming stripped 5 bases from V and 7 bases from J, with 20 bases between. The CDR3 contains 16 residues. CDR3 protein: CASSLSTGTPGEKLFF. Written as DNA, the CDR3 is TGTGCCAGCAGTCTATCTACCGGGACCCCCGGTGAAAAACTGTTTTTT.

The chain links TRBV12-5 to TRBJ2-1, with TRBD2 as a possible D gene (5 bases). Germline V gene lookup returns CDR1 LGHNT and CDR2 FRNRAP. The CDR3 has 11 amino acids. V gave up 4 bases and J gave up 9 bases, with 7 bases separating them. Here the CDR3 DNA reads TGTGCTAGTGGTTCAAGCGGTGAGCAGTTCTTC. As protein: CASGSSGEQFF.

The CDR3 bases are TGTGGGACTAACAGGGGCCTCGCAGATACGCAGTATTTT. Residues: CGTNRGLADTQYF. The V call is TRBV5-4, the J call TRBJ2-3, with a weak D call TRBD1 (7 bases). Germline V gives CDR1 SGHNT, CDR2 YYREEE (reference sequence). This CDR3 contains 13 residues.

The chain employs TRBV7-8 and TRBJ2-4; 9 bases are a match to TRBD1. This CDR3 contains 16 residues. Losses at the gene ends were 5 bases for V and 4 bases for J; bases not matched to a gene: 9. CDR1 SGHVS and CDR2 FQNEAQ come from the germline V gene. CDR3 loop: CASSELPGQGKNIQYF. For the CDR3, the DNA is TGTGCCAGCAGCGAGCTCCCGGGACAGGGTAAAAACATTCAGTACTTC.

V gene TRBV29-1 combines with J gene TRBJ2-1; 11 bases line up with TRBD2. V lost 6 bases to trimming and J lost 8 bases; unmatched junction nucleotides: 9. Germline loops: CDR1 SQVTM, CDR2 ANQGSEA. The CDR3 totals 14 residues. CDR3 amino acids: CSVHTSGRFYEQFF. DNA for the CDR3: TGCAGCGTCCATACTAGCGGGAGATTTTATGAGCAGTTCTTC.

This chain uses TRBV10-3 with TRBJ1-6; D gene unclear. Trimming took off 0 bases at V and 9 bases at J, with 12 bases between the two ends. The germline V gene has CDR1 ENHRY and CDR2 SYGVKD. The CDR3 length is 15 residues. The CDR3 region is CAISESNRIGSPLHF. Written as DNA, the CDR3 is TGTGCCATCAGTGAGTCAAACCGCATTGGTTCACCCCTCCACTTT.

This chain uses TRBV5-1 with TRBJ1-1; 7 bases fit TRBD1. The trim removed 3 bases at V and 4 bases at J, leaving 3 bases unmatched. Germline lookup yields CDR1 SGHRS and CDR2 YFSETQ. The CDR3 is made up of 13 amino acids. In DNA form, the CDR3 reads TGCGCCAGCAGCTCCCGACAGGGCACTGAAGCTTTCTTT. It translates to CASSSRQGTEAFF.

This chain joins TRBV24-1 and TRBJ2-1; TRBD1 might be the D (6 bases). This CDR3 comprises 16 residues. Germline lookup yields CDR1 KGHDR and CDR2 SFDVKD. Trimming removed 4 bases at V and 0 bases at J, with 12 bases between. As DNA, the CDR3 is TGTGCCACCAGTGACCACCTAGGGGGCTCCTACAATGAGCAGTTCTTC. It yields the protein CATSDHLGGSYNEQFF.

The chain is built from TRBV5-1 and TRBJ2-1; TRBD1 is a possible D gene (7 bases). CDR1 SGHRS and CDR2 YFSETQ come from the germline V gene. The CDR3 is 14 residues long. Trimming stripped 0 bases from V and 8 bases from J, with 12 bases between. The CDR3 is CASSLGQGLDEQFF. CDR3 sequence (DNA): TGCGCCAGCAGCTTGGGACAGGGACTTGATGAGCAGTTCTTC.

The chain has TRBV19 and TRBJ2-7, with D perhaps TRBD1 (5 bases). The CDR3 runs 15 residues. The germline CDR1 and CDR2 sequences are LNHDA and SQIVND (reference sequence). Trimming took 1 base from V and 2 from J, leaving 12 bases between them. The CDR3 sequence is CASSIGRDSAYEQYF. In DNA, the CDR3 is TGTGCCAGTAGTATAGGGCGCGACAGTGCCTACGAGCAGTACTTC. Together with reference TRBV19 and TRBJ2-7, the CDR3 gives the full variable domain: DGGITQSPKYLFRKEGQNVTLSCEQNLNHDAMYWYRQDPGQGLRLIYYSQIVNDFQKGDIAEGYSVSREKKESFPLTVTSAQKNPTAFYLCASSIGRDSAYEQYFGPGTRLTVT.

Only a few counts were recorded for this clone. The CDR3 DNA sequence: TGTGCCAGCAGCGTTGGACACTATGGCTACACCTTC. It translates to CASSVGHYGYTF. V is TRBV28 and J is TRBJ1-2; D is undetermined. The CDR3 sequence is 12 residues long. Germline V lookup: CDR1 MDHEN, CDR2 SYDVKM. Trimming stripped 6 bases from V and 3 bases from J, with 8 bases between.